Listed below are T cell receptor beta chains from one sample, sequenced in a study of blood T cell repertoires in COVID-19. The repertoire was sequenced with immunoSEQ multiplex PCR; TCRdb's copy has only in-frame clones and lacks some. The sample holds about 140,000 clones; around 84% are singletons and the top ten take around 8.2%. The sequenced sample was peripheral blood. All receptors derive from a woman aged 60-75 years with acute or convalescent COVID-19. The CDR3 runs from the conserved cysteine through the conserved F or W. A D gene is named only where the DNA matches it firmly. Clone size is not always given. Where it is, it says once, few, many or a class for expanded clones.

>TRBV30|.|TRBJ1-2|.
CAWSATGDGYTF
TGTGCCTGGAGTGCGACAGGAGATGGCTACACCTTC
>TRBV10-2|few|TRBJ1-2|.
CASSFTGSNYGYTF
TGCGCCAGCAGTTTTACAGGGTCTAACTATGGCTACACCTTC
>TRBV13|.|TRBJ1-4|TRBD1
CASSSRETGGYEKLFF
TGTGCCAGCAGCTCCCGCGAGACAGGGGGCTATGAAAAACTGTTTTTT
>TRBV18|.|TRBJ2-1|TRBD1
CASSLDRGHWIEQFF
TGTGCCAGCTCTCTTGACAGGGGGCATTGGATTGAGCAGTTCTTC
>TRBV5-1|.|TRBJ2-7|TRBD1
CASSPGQGLGSYEQYF
TGCGCCAGCAGCCCTGGACAGGGTCTGGGCTCCTACGAGCAGTACTTC
>TRBV5-4|.|TRBJ2-4|.
CASSSGQLAKNIQYF
TGTGCCAGCAGCTCAGGACAGCTAGCCAAAAACATTCAGTACTTC
>TRBV4-1|.|TRBJ2-7|TRBD1
CASSQPIPGQSYEQYF
TGCGCCAGCAGCCAACCCATCCCGGGACAGTCCTACGAGCAGTACTTC
>TRBV3-1/TRBV3-2|.|TRBJ1-1|TRBD1
CASSRDRREAFF
TGTGCCAGCAGCCGGGACAGACGTGAAGCTTTCTTT
>TRBV5-1|.|TRBJ1-6|.
CASSPGGGTYNSPLHF
TGCGCCAGCAGCCCGGGTGGGGGGACCTATAATTCACCCCTCCACTTT
>TRBV5-1|.|TRBJ1-5|.
CASSVGGNQPQHF
TGCGCCAGCAGCGTCGGGGGCAATCAGCCCCAGCATTTT
>TRBV30|.|TRBJ2-7|.
CAWSVLGASYEQYF
TGTGCCTGGAGTGTACTGGGGGCCTCCTACGAGCAGTACTTC
>TRBV11-3|.|TRBJ2-7|TRBD1
CASSSRTGLYEQYF
TGTGCCAGCAGCTCCCGGACAGGGCTCTACGAGCAGTACTTC
>TRBV7-3|.|TRBJ2-3|.
CASSLSGGASTDTQYF
TGTGCCAGCAGCTTAAGTGGCGGGGCTAGCACAGATACGCAGTATTTT
>TRBV19|.|TRBJ1-2|TRBD1
CASSIQGATYGYTF
TGTGCCAGTAGTATCCAGGGGGCGACCTATGGCTACACCTTC
>TRBV19|.|TRBJ2-6|.
CASSIGGRSGANVLTF
TGTGCCAGTAGTATAGGGGGGAGGTCTGGGGCCAACGTCCTGACTTTC
>TRBV13|.|TRBJ2-3|TRBD2
CASSSDFGRGGKDTQYF
TGTGCCAGCAGCTCCGATTTCGGGCGGGGGGGTAAAGATACGCAGTATTTT
>TRBV18|.|TRBJ1-6|TRBD1
CASSPDRGNSPLHF
TGTGCCAGCTCACCGGACAGGGGTAATTCACCCCTCCACTTT
>TRBV7-2|.|TRBJ2-1|TRBD1
CASSLGGQGHEQFF
TGTGCCAGCAGCTTAGGGGGACAGGGGCATGAGCAGTTCTTC
>TRBV5-6|.|TRBJ1-2|.
CASSLDLPGFYGYTF
TGTGCCAGCAGCTTGGACCTTCCCGGGTTCTATGGCTACACCTTC
>TRBV24-1|.|TRBJ2-7|TRBD1
CATSDSAGTGVVPPYEQYF
TGTGCCACCAGTGATTCGGCCGGGACAGGGGTGGTACCGCCCTACGAGCAGTACTTC
>TRBV28|.|TRBJ1-5|.
CASSFLGAGGANQPQHF
TGTGCCAGCAGTTTCTTGGGGGCAGGTGGAGCCAATCAGCCCCAGCATTTT
>TRBV30|.|TRBJ2-7|.
CAWSDPPGSYEQYF
TGTGCCTGGAGTGACCCGCCGGGCTCCTACGAGCAGTACTTC
>TRBV4-3|few|TRBJ1-3|.
CASSPSGNSGNTIYF
TGCGCCAGCAGCCCTTCGGGTAATTCTGGAAACACCATATATTTT
>TRBV6-5|.|TRBJ2-3|.
CASSLADTQYF
TGTGCCAGCAGTCTAGCAGATACGCAGTATTTT
>TRBV24-1|.|TRBJ1-2|.
CATSDFSRGGGYTF
TGTGCCACCAGTGATTTTTCGAGAGGCGGTGGCTACACCTTC
>TRBV5-6|.|TRBJ2-3|.
CASRTTEDTDTQYF
TGTGCCAGCAGAACGACAGAAGACACAGATACGCAGTATTTT
>TRBV7-2|.|TRBJ2-7|TRBD2
CASSFSGGTYEQYF
TGTGCCAGCAGCTTTAGCGGGGGGACCTACGAGCAGTACTTC
>TRBV7-2|.|TRBJ2-1|.
CASSLRRTTTVTVGNEQFF
TGTGCCAGCAGCCTGAGGAGGACGACAACGGTCACTGTGGGCAATGAGCAGTTCTTC
>TRBV6-2/TRBV6-3|.|TRBJ1-1|.
CASSYSGSASAFF
TGTGCCAGCAGTTACTCGGGCTCCGCGTCGGCTTTCTTT
>TRBV4-3|once|TRBJ1-1|.
CASSLDSILNTEAFF
TGCGCCAGCAGTCTCGACTCCATCCTGAACACTGAAGCTTTCTTT
>TRBV15|.|TRBJ2-3|TRBD1
CATSRPWDRGLYTDTQYF
TGTGCCACCAGCAGACCCTGGGACAGGGGGCTTTACACAGATACGCAGTATTTT
>TRBV6-6|once|TRBJ2-3|TRBD1
CASSQKRDRSTDTQYF
TGTGCCAGCAGCCAGAAACGGGACAGAAGCACAGATACGCAGTATTTT
>TRBV15|.|TRBJ1-3|.
CATSRDSGGLPGNTIYF
TGTGCCACCAGCAGAGATAGTGGTGGTTTACCGGGAAACACCATATATTTT
>TRBV6-2/TRBV6-3|.|TRBJ1-6|TRBD1
CASSYQGAPYNSPLHF
TGTGCCAGCAGTTACCAGGGGGCTCCTTATAATTCACCCCTCCACTTT
>TRBV5-6|.|TRBJ2-1|.
CASTPTTGSYNEQFF
TGTGCCAGCACCCCTACCACGGGCTCCTACAATGAGCAGTTCTTC
>TRBV3-1/TRBV3-2|.|TRBJ2-7|.
CASSSRGNYEQYF
TGTGCCAGCAGCTCCCGGGGGAACTACGAGCAGTACTTC
>TRBV4-1|.|TRBJ2-5|.
CASSPRQDKETQYF
TGCGCCAGCAGCCCGAGACAGGATAAGGAGACCCAGTACTTC
>TRBV4-2|.|TRBJ2-5|TRBD2
CASSMRAGRIQETQYF
TGTGCCAGCAGCATGCGAGCGGGGCGGATCCAAGAGACCCAGTACTTC
>TRBV14|.|TRBJ1-2|.
CASSPRRGPKAGSNGYTF
TGTGCCAGCAGCCCGAGGAGGGGCCCCAAGGCCGGTTCCAATGGCTACACCTTC
>TRBV11-3|.|TRBJ2-5|.
CASSLEGGGETQYF
TGTGCCAGCAGCTTAGAAGGGGGTGGAGAGACCCAGTACTTC
>TRBV19|.|TRBJ2-2|.
CASSKREGNTGELFF
TGTGCCAGTAGTAAGCGCGAGGGGAACACCGGGGAGCTGTTTTTT
>TRBV27|.|TRBJ2-5|.
CASSRSELRPETQYF
TGTGCCAGCAGTCGAAGTGAACTGCGTCCAGAGACCCAGTACTTC
>TRBV4-1|.|TRBJ2-1|.
CASSQDQYNEQFF
TGCGCCAGCAGCCAAGATCAGTACAATGAGCAGTTCTTC
>TRBV7-8|.|TRBJ2-1|.
CASSSREAVRIVYNEQFF
TGTGCCAGCAGCTCCAGGGAGGCCGTTCGGATCGTCTACAATGAGCAGTTCTTC
>TRBV5-8|.|TRBJ1-2|.
CASSLGRGSHRRYGYTF
TGTGCCAGCAGCTTGGGAAGGGGCAGTCATAGACGGTATGGCTACACCTTC
>TRBV13|.|TRBJ2-1|TRBD2
CASSFPLAGSSYNEQFF
TGTGCCAGCAGCTTCCCTCTAGCGGGGAGCTCCTACAATGAGCAGTTCTTC
>TRBV15|few|TRBJ1-5|.
CATSRDMRTGDSNQPQHF
TGTGCCACCAGCAGAGATATGAGGACCGGGGATAGCAATCAGCCCCAGCATTTT
>TRBV5-1|.|TRBJ2-3|.
CASSLDQGGFGTDTQYF
TGCGCCAGCAGCTTGGACCAGGGAGGATTTGGCACAGATACGCAGTATTTT
>TRBV28|.|TRBJ2-7|.
CASSLSGVTYEQYF
TGTGCCAGCAGTTTATCCGGGGTCACCTACGAGCAGTACTTC